Following are 26 T cell receptor beta chains from one sample sequenced in a study of blood T cell repertoires in COVID-19. The data were produced by immunoSEQ multiplex PCR, yet TCRdb's version contains in-frame clones alone and is incomplete. The table includes 150,000 to 200,000 clones, around nine tenths detected once. Sequencing used peripheral blood. The origin of the receptors is a man aged 55 to 69 with active or convalescent COVID-19.

A remark on this clone: Other DNA sequences in this specimen translate into the identical CDR3. CDR3 coding DNA: TGCGCCAGCAGCCCGGGGACAGGGTCTGGCTACACCTTC. This gives the protein CASSPGTGSGYTF. V gene TRBV5-1 combines with J gene TRBJ1-2; 9 bases are shared with TRBD1. The junction had 5 bases not matched to a gene; V was cut back by 4 bases and J by 7 bases. Germline CDR1 is SGHRS and CDR2 is YFSETQ. The length of the CDR3 is 13 residues. The whole variable domain, remainder taken from reference TRBV5-1 and TRBJ1-2, is KAGVTQTPRYLIKTRGQQVTLSCSPISGHRSVSWYQQTPGQGLQFLFEYFSETQRNKGNFPGRFSGRQFSNSRSEMNVSTLELGDSALYLCASSPGTGSGYTFGSGTRLTVV.

The chain couples TRBV5-4 to TRBJ2-7; TRBD1 aligns across 8 bases. Germline V gives CDR1 SGHNT, CDR2 YYREEE (reference sequence). This CDR3 region has 15 residues. Trimming took 4 bases from V and 0 from J; bases not matched to a gene: 6. The CDR3 sequence is CASSQRQGSSYEQYF. CDR3 coding DNA: TGTGCCAGCAGCCAAAGACAGGGGAGCTCCTACGAGCAGTACTTC.

The chain joins TRBV6-5 to TRBJ1-3, with a possible D match to TRBD1 (5 bases). From germline, CDR1 is MNHEY and CDR2 SVGAGI. V lost 8 bases and J 7 bases, leaving 18 bases between the germline ends. There are 14 residues in the CDR3. CDR3 loop: CASHGGSYLNTIYF. CDR3 nucleotide sequence: TGTGCCAGCCACGGGGGTTCATATTTGAACACCATATATTTT.

The chain combines TRBV7-9 with TRBJ1-4, with a weak D call TRBD1 (6 bases). CDR1 and CDR2 (germline): SEHNR, FQNEAQ (reference sequence). This CDR3 spans 15 amino acids. Deletions cut 4 bases from V and 6 bases from J, with 15 bases between. The CDR3 sequence is CASSSLGGSDEKLFF. The DNA for the CDR3 is TGTGCCAGCAGCTCCCTTGGGGGCTCGGATGAAAAACTGTTTTTT.

The genes are TRBV6-1 and TRBJ1-2; 7 bases match TRBD1. Germline-derived CDR1 and CDR2 are MNHNS and SASEGT. J was trimmed by 7 bases and V by 3 bases; bases with no gene match: 11. This CDR3 spans 15 amino acids. The CDR3 DNA sequence: TGTGCCAGCAGTGACCTTGTCACAGGGGACCGTGGCTACACCTTC. It specifies CASSDLVTGDRGYTF.

The chain employs TRBV10-3 and TRBJ1-4; 8 positions agree with TRBD1. The germline V gene encodes CDR1 ENHRY and CDR2 SYGVKD. J gave up 8 bases and V 4 bases, and 12 bases lay outside the gene matches. The length of the CDR3 is 16 residues. The CDR3 nucleotides read TGTGCCATCAGTGGTACGGACAGGGAAAGAGGAGAAAAACTGTTTTTT. This gives the protein CAISGTDRERGEKLFF.

CDR3: CASSPGGGAGAFF. CDR3 sequence (DNA): TGTGCCAGCAGCCCAGGGGGCGGGGCGGGAGCTTTCTTT. The chain couples TRBV6-5 to TRBJ1-1, with TRBD1 matching 8 bases. The germline gives CDR1 MNHEY, CDR2 SVGAGI. The V gene end was trimmed by 6 bases and the J gene end by 10 bases; junction bases not matched to a gene: 10. The CDR3 has 13 amino acids.

This clone was found a few times. This chain uses TRBV5-6 with TRBJ1-2; D may be TRBD1 (6 bases). CDR1 and CDR2 (germline): SGHDT, YYEEEE. Trimming pared 6 bases from V and 2 bases from J, leaving 14 bases between. The CDR3 extends over 14 amino acids. As DNA, the CDR3 is TGTGCCAGCATCACACAGGGTGGGAACTATGGCTACACCTTC. This codes for CASITQGGNYGYTF.

J is TRBJ1-2 and V is TRBV10-1; the D gene is possibly TRBD1 (5 bases). Germline V gene sequence: CDR1 WNHNN, CDR2 SYGVQD (reference sequence). Trimming pared 5 bases from V and 1 base from J, leaving 17 bases between. The CDR3 extends over 16 amino acids. The CDR3 is CASSTEGRNINYGYTF. CDR3 in DNA: TGCGCCAGCAGTACGGAGGGACGGAATATTAACTATGGCTACACCTTC.

The chain combines TRBV5-1 with TRBJ2-6; the match to TRBD1 covers 8 bases. The J segment lost 0 bases and the V segment lost 3 bases, leaving 2 bases of the junction unmatched. Germline CDR1 SGHRS, CDR2 YFSETQ. The CDR3 spans 16 residues. The CDR3: CASSSTGGSGANVLTF. CDR3 in DNA: TGCGCCAGCAGCTCCACAGGGGGCTCTGGGGCCAACGTCCTGACTTTC.

The chain has TRBV21-1 and TRBJ2-1; the D call TRBD1 from the table was never checked on the DNA. TRBV21-1 is labeled a pseudogene. The CDR3 is 17 residues long. CDR3 DNA sequence: TGTGCCAGCAGCAATCAAAGAGGGACACGTTCCTACAATGAGCAGTTCTTC. Protein sequence: CASSNQRGTRSYNEQFF.

Here the CDR3 reads CASSERGGNTIYF. CDR3 nucleotides: TGTGCCAGCAGCGAAAGAGGAGGAAACACCATATATTTT. V gene TRBV11-2 combines with J gene TRBJ1-3; no reliable D call. The V and J ends lost 5 bases and 4 bases respectively, with 9 bases between them. The CDR3 length is 13 residues. Germline values: CDR1 SGHAT, CDR2 FQNNGV.

The chain combines TRBV10-3 with TRBJ1-3; possible D gene TRBD1, 6 bases. The CDR3 loop spans 17 amino acids. V gave up 4 bases and J gave up 1 base, with 17 bases separating them. CDR1 ENHRY and CDR2 SYGVKD come from the germline V gene. CDR3 loop: CAISGLAPDRSGNTIYF. Written as DNA, the CDR3 is TGTGCCATCAGTGGGTTGGCGCCCGACAGGTCTGGAAACACCATATATTTT.

The chain has TRBV20-1 and TRBJ2-1; D may be TRBD1 (6 bases). V was cut by 5 bases and J by 9 bases, with 11 bases left in between. Per the germline V gene, CDR1 is DFQATT and CDR2 is SNEGSKA (reference sequence). The CDR3 is 11 amino acids. CDR3 sequence (DNA): TGCAGTGCTGGGGGCCAGACTGAGCAGTTCTTC. This encodes CSAGGQTEQFF.

The rearrangement links TRBV21-1 to TRBJ2-1; the table gives TRBD1 as D, unverified against the DNA. TRBV21-1 is a listed pseudogene. The CDR3 has 18 amino acids. As DNA, the CDR3 is TGTGCCAGCAGCACTAACACAGGGGTTGGGCTAGCCGGGTATGAGCAGTTCTTC. Its translation is CASSTNTGVGLAGYEQFF.

Comments on this clone: One end of the junction does not line up with germline, which may come from a read error. CDR3 in amino acids: CASSLYGGSDSPLHF. The CDR3 nucleotides are TGTGCCAGCAGCTTATATGGCGGATCAGATTCACCTCTCCACTTT. The chain recombines TRBV7-9 with TRBJ1-6; D is unresolved. The CDR3 is made up of 15 amino acids. Per germline, CDR1 SEHNR and CDR2 FQNEAQ (reference sequence).

The gene calls are TRBV27 and TRBJ2-2; D is perhaps TRBD1 (6 bases). This CDR3 has 16 amino acids. The germline V gene has CDR1 MNHEY and CDR2 SMNVEV (reference sequence). Trimming took 4 bases from V and 0 from J, leaving 12 bases between them. The CDR3 region is CASSSHRAPNTGELFF. The CDR3 coding sequence is TGTGCCAGCAGTTCCCACAGGGCCCCGAACACCGGGGAGCTGTTTTTT.

The V call is TRBV7-3, the J call TRBJ2-3; D is undetermined. The germline V and J ends were trimmed by 6 bases and 6 bases, with 10 bases remaining between them. The CDR3 has 12 residues. The germline V gene encodes CDR1 SGHTA and CDR2 FQGTGA. The DNA for the CDR3 is TGTGCCAGCAGTTCCGTCGGGGATACGCAGTATTTT. Translating it yields CASSSVGDTQYF.

The table lists this clone with many counts. The rearrangement joins TRBV5-1 to TRBJ1-2; 7 bases are a match to TRBD1. CDR1 is SGHRS, CDR2 YFSETQ, per germline. V lost 3 bases, J lost 6 bases, and 5 bases stayed unmatched. This CDR3 has 13 residues. The CDR3: CASSWDDRDGYTF. CDR3 in DNA: TGCGCCAGCAGCTGGGATGACAGGGATGGCTACACCTTC.

Comment on this clone: The same CDR3 arises from other DNA sequences in this sample as well. J is TRBJ1-5 and V is TRBV7-9; weak D call: TRBD1 (5 bases). Trimming pared 1 base from V and 5 bases from J, leaving 6 bases between. The CDR3 loop spans 13 amino acids. The germline V gene encodes CDR1 SEHNR and CDR2 FQNEAQ (reference sequence). The CDR3 here is CASSLVGDQPQHF. DNA of the CDR3: TGTGCCAGCAGCTTAGTAGGGGATCAGCCCCAGCATTTT. Filled out from reference TRBV7-9 and TRBJ1-5, the complete variable domain reads DTGVSQNPRHKITKRGQNVTFRCDPISEHNRLYWYRQTLGQGPEFLTYFQNEAQLEKSRLLSDRFSAERPKGSFSTLEIQRTEQGDSAMYLCASSLVGDQPQHFGDGTRLSIL.

The rearrangement links TRBV7-8 to TRBJ2-2, with 7 bases matching TRBD2. The CDR3 totals 17 residues. V lost 2 bases to trimming and J lost 5 bases; unmatched junction nucleotides: 11. In germline, CDR1 is SGHVS, CDR2 FQNEAQ. The CDR3 DNA sequence: TGTGCCAGCAGCTTATTGACGCGGGGGATTGGGACCGGGGAGCTGTTTTTT. Residues: CASSLLTRGIGTGELFF.

This clone was detected a few times. The gene calls are TRBV2 and TRBJ1-5, with TRBD1 as a possible D gene (5 bases). Germline values: CDR1 SNHLY, CDR2 FYNNEI. Trimming shortened V by 6 bases and J by 2 bases, and 11 bases separated the two germline ends. This CDR3 comprises 14 residues. This CDR3 is CASSPGGGNQPQHF. DNA of the CDR3: TGTGCCAGCAGCCCGGGGGGAGGCAATCAGCCCCAGCATTTT.

J is TRBJ1-3 and V is TRBV9; 9 nucleotides align to TRBD1. Unmatched junction bases numbered 8, after V lost 3 bases and J lost 1 base. The V gene's germline CDR1 is SGDLS and CDR2 YYNGEE. CDR3 length equals 17 residues. For the CDR3, the DNA is TGTGCCAGCAGCGATTCCCGGGACAGGGAATCTGGAAACACCATATATTTT. Its protein is CASSDSRDRESGNTIYF.

The chain uses TRBV5-1 and TRBJ2-7, with 9 bases identical to TRBD1. The V segment lost 4 bases and the J segment 4 bases; nucleotides outside the gene matches: 6. CDR1 is SGHRS, CDR2 YFSETQ, per germline. This CDR3 comprises 14 residues. The CDR3, as DNA: TGCGCCAGCAGCATAGGACAGGGGAGGTACGAGCAGTACTTC. Translated, it gives CASSIGQGRYEQYF. Filled out from reference TRBV5-1 and TRBJ2-7, the complete variable domain reads KAGVTQTPRYLIKTRGQQVTLSCSPISGHRSVSWYQQTPGQGLQFLFEYFSETQRNKGNFPGRFSGRQFSNSRSEMNVSTLELGDSALYLCASSIGQGRYEQYFGPGTRLTVT.

This clone was recorded a few times. The rearrangement joins TRBV5-4 to TRBJ1-2, with 10 bases matching TRBD1. Germline V gives CDR1 SGHNT, CDR2 YYREEE (reference sequence). Trimming cost V 3 bases and J 7 bases; bases outside gene matches: 6. This CDR3 is 14 amino acids long. The CDR3 DNA follows: TGTGCCAGCAGCTGGGACAGGGGAGAGCGTGGCTACACCTTC. Translated: CASSWDRGERGYTF.

The genes are TRBV11-3 and TRBJ2-5; 8 nucleotides align to TRBD2. V shed 1 base and J 5 bases; nucleotides not matched to a gene: 3. The CDR3 loop spans 14 amino acids. Germline CDR1 is SGHNT and CDR2 is YENEEA. The CDR3 coding sequence is TGTGCCAGCAGCTTAGGCGGGGGGCTGGAGACCCAGTACTTC. Encoded protein: CASSLGGGLETQYF.